The 27 T cell receptor beta chains below were found in one sample sequenced in a study of T cells after posttransplantation cyclophosphamide. Measured with immunoSEQ multiplex PCR; TCRdb has only the in-frame clones, and not every one. The repertoire has 40,000 to 60,000 clones, none seen only once; the ten largest take 2% to 2.5%. What was sequenced was PBMCs. These receptors came from a man between 35 and 55 years old in good health, CMV-negative, and a related stem cell transplant donor.

This clone was counted ten times or more. The chain employs TRBV6-1 and TRBJ2-3, with TRBD1 as a possible D gene (6 bases). Trimming took 1 base from V and 0 from J, leaving 23 bases between them. The CDR3 has 20 amino acids. The V gene's germline CDR1 is MNHNS and CDR2 SASEGT. The CDR3 sequence is CASSEVWGQSPDTSTDTQYF. In nucleotides, the CDR3 is TGTGCCAGCAGTGAAGTTTGGGGGCAGTCGCCAGACACCAGCACAGATACGCAGTATTTT.

This clone was counted ten times or more. V is TRBV30 and J is TRBJ1-3; tentative D call: TRBD1 (5 bases). V was pared by 4 bases and J by 1 base, with 17 bases between. Germline V gene lookup returns CDR1 GTSNPN and CDR2 SVGIG (reference sequence). The CDR3 covers 16 residues. The CDR3 loop reads CAWITPGFVSGNTIYF. For the CDR3, the DNA is TGTGCCTGGATTACCCCAGGGTTCGTATCTGGAAACACCATATATTTT.

The table lists this clone with many counts. V usage is TRBV27 and J usage is TRBJ2-3, with 10 bases matching TRBD2. CDR3 length: 16 residues. Looked up from germline, CDR1 is MNHEY and CDR2 is SMNVEV (reference sequence). V shed 4 bases and J 1 base; nucleotides not matched to a gene: 5. In DNA, the CDR3 is TGTGCCAGCAGTTCCCCTGGGACTAGCGGCACAGATACGCAGTATTTT. This sequence encodes CASSSPGTSGTDTQYF.

This clone was observed many times. This chain connects TRBV10-1 to TRBJ2-7; no clear D. The CDR3 loop spans 13 amino acids. Germline loops: CDR1 WNHNN, CDR2 SYGVQD (reference sequence). Between the trimmed V and J ends, which lost 0 bases and 4 bases, there was a span of 7 bases. CDR3 in DNA: TGCGCCAGCAGTGAGTCGACTTCTTACGAGCAGTACTTC. As protein: CASSESTSYEQYF.

This clone was found many times. This chain links TRBV11-1 with TRBJ2-1, with 7 bases fitting TRBD2. The junction had 3 bases not matched to a gene; V was cut back by 0 bases and J by 1 base. CDR3 length equals 16 residues. Germline V gene sequence: CDR1 SGHAT, CDR2 FQDESV (reference sequence). The chain's CDR3 is CASSLARGWSYNEQFF. In DNA, the CDR3 is TGTGCCAGCAGCTTAGCGCGGGGGTGGTCCTACAATGAGCAGTTCTTC.

This clone was seen many times. The J gene is TRBJ2-7, the V gene TRBV30, with 7 bases matching TRBD1. This CDR3 region has 15 residues. Losses at the gene ends were 2 bases for V and 2 bases for J; bases not matched to a gene: 9. The germline gives CDR1 GTSNPN, CDR2 SVGIG (reference sequence). The CDR3 is CAWSLGEGAPYEQYF. The CDR3 bases are TGTGCCTGGAGTCTAGGAGAGGGGGCGCCCTACGAGCAGTACTTC. Looking up the rest from reference TRBV30 and TRBJ2-7 gives the full variable domain: SQTIHQWPATLVQPVGSPLSLECTVEGTSNPNLYWYRQAAGRGLQLLFYSVGIGQISSEVPQNLSASRPQDRQFILSSKKLLLSDSGFYLCAWSLGEGAPYEQYFGPGTRLTVT.

This clone has at least ten counts. The chain carries TRBV18 and TRBJ2-7; D might be TRBD1 (5 bases). CDR3 length equals 14 residues. V lost 0 bases and J lost 3, with 9 bases in between. The germline gives CDR1 KGHSH, CDR2 LQKENI. The CDR3: CASSPPQGGYEQYF. Written as DNA, the CDR3 is TGTGCCAGCTCACCACCGCAGGGCGGCTACGAGCAGTACTTC.

In this sample, this clone turned up many times. The chain employs TRBV5-1 and TRBJ2-7; D remains unclear. CDR1 and CDR2 (germline): SGHRS, YFSETQ. The CDR3 is 12 residues long. V was shortened by 3 bases and J by 6 bases, with 10 bases between the two germline ends. CDR3 bases: TGCGCCAGCAGCTCCCCCGCGATCGAGCAGTACTTC. Translated, it gives CASSSPAIEQYF.

This clone was counted a few times. The chain couples TRBV6-5 to TRBJ2-3; D is ambiguous. The V end lost 10 bases, the J end lost 5 bases, and 10 bases lay between the germline ends. CDR1 is MNHEY and CDR2 is SVGAGI in the germline V gene. This CDR3 has 11 residues. The CDR3: CATDTRDTQYF. CDR3 DNA sequence: TGTGCCACCGACACCCGAGATACGCAGTATTTT.

This clone was seen repeatedly, ten times or more. V usage is TRBV5-4 and J usage is TRBJ2-5, with 10 bases lining up with TRBD1. V gave up 2 bases and J gave up 11 bases; unmatched junction bases: 12. There are 15 residues in the CDR3. CDR1 and CDR2 from the germline V gene are SGHNT and YYREEE (reference sequence). CDR3 sequence (DNA): TGTGCCAGCAGCTTTACCGACAGGGGGCGAAATGAGCAGTACTTC. Protein sequence: CASSFTDRGRNEQYF.

This clone showed up many times. The rearrangement links TRBV4-1 to TRBJ2-1, with D possibly TRBD2 on 5 matching bases. The CDR3 is 14 amino acids. Between the trimmed V and J ends, which lost 6 bases and 4 bases, there was a span of 13 bases. Germline assignment: CDR1 MGHRA and CDR2 YSYEKL. The CDR3 DNA reads TGCGCCAGCAGACCACTAGTTACTTACAATGAGCAGTTCTTC. Translated: CASRPLVTYNEQFF.

This clone was seen at least ten times. The V call is TRBV6-1, the J call TRBJ2-7, with 9 bases fitting TRBD1. Germline lookup yields CDR1 MNHNS and CDR2 SASEGT. This CDR3 is built from 15 residues. V shed 4 bases and J 5 bases; nucleotides not matched to a gene: 9. CDR3 in DNA: TGTGCCAGCAGTGCCTTGGGACAGGGTGCGGACGAGCAGTACTTC. Protein sequence: CASSALGQGADEQYF.

This clone occurred many times. The sample contains more than one DNA sequence encoding this CDR3. V usage is TRBV15 and J usage is TRBJ2-7; no clear D. Trimming pared 0 bases from V and 0 bases from J, leaving 6 bases between. The germline V gene has CDR1 LNHNV and CDR2 YYDKDF (reference sequence). The length of the CDR3 is 14 residues. Written as DNA, the CDR3 is TGTGCCACCAGCAGAGACGGTAGCTCCTACGAGCAGTACTTC. It codes for CATSRDGSSYEQYF.

This clone was picked up a small number of times. Its ends do not fully match the called genes, so a read error is possible. V gene TRBV7-2 combines with J gene TRBJ2-7; 9 bases agree with TRBD2. The length of the CDR3 is 15 residues. Germline CDR1 and CDR2: SGHTA and FQGNSA. CDR3 sequence reads: CASSQAASGTYEQYF. In nucleotides, the CDR3 is TGCGCCAGCAGCCAAGCGGCTAGCGGGACGTACGAGCAGTACTTC.

In its sample, this clone was seen many times. V usage is TRBV6-4 and J usage is TRBJ2-7; TRBD2 agrees at 9 bases. With V trimmed by 4 bases and J by 2 bases, 6 bases remained unmatched. CDR1 is MRHNA and CDR2 is SNTAGT in the germline V gene. The CDR3 loop spans 15 amino acids. The CDR3 loop reads CASSVVAGETYEQYF. The CDR3 DNA sequence: TGTGCCAGCAGTGTCGTAGCGGGAGAAACCTACGAGCAGTACTTC.

This clone was recorded at least ten times. This chain connects TRBV4-1 to TRBJ2-2; D may be TRBD1 (5 bases). CDR3 length: 16 residues. Trimming took off 1 base at V and 5 bases at J, with 14 bases between the two ends. Germline loops: CDR1 MGHRA, CDR2 YSYEKL. CDR3 sequence reads: CASSQARQGGTGELFF. The DNA for the CDR3 is TGCGCCAGCAGCCAAGCGCGGCAGGGTGGGACCGGGGAGCTGTTTTTT.

This clone was counted ten times or more. CDR3 sequence: CASSLAIGGSHQETQYF. CDR3 bases: TGTGCCAGCAGCTTGGCCATCGGGGGGTCCCACCAAGAGACCCAGTACTTC. The chain employs TRBV5-4 and TRBJ2-5; 7 bases agree with TRBD2. The CDR3 sequence is 17 residues long. Unmatched junction bases numbered 8, after V lost 0 bases and J lost 0 bases. Looked up from germline, CDR1 is SGHNT and CDR2 is YYREEE (reference sequence).

This clone appeared many times. The chain employs TRBV7-2 and TRBJ2-1; 7 nucleotides agree with TRBD2. The germline V gene has CDR1 SGHTA and CDR2 FQGNSA. CDR3 length: 12 amino acids. J gave up 9 bases and V 1 base, and 0 bases lay outside the gene matches. The CDR3 coding sequence is TGTGCCAGCAGCTTAGGGGGGGGTGAGCAGTTCTTC. It codes for CASSLGGGEQFF.

This clone came up many times. This chain joins TRBV5-4 and TRBJ2-2; 8 nucleotides match TRBD1. This CDR3 contains 15 residues. The V gene's germline CDR1 is SGHNT and CDR2 YYREEE (reference sequence). V trimming: 4 bases; J trimming: 6 bases; junction bases outside the gene matches: 8. The CDR3 protein is CASSSTGGTAGELFF. The CDR3 DNA is TGTGCCAGCAGCAGTACAGGGGGTACGGCCGGGGAGCTGTTTTTT.

This clone has a count of ten or more. The chain has TRBV25-1 and TRBJ2-7; D call uncertain. This CDR3 region has 13 residues. Trimming pared 8 bases from V and 0 bases from J, leaving 11 bases between. Per germline, CDR1 MGHDK and CDR2 SYGVNS. CDR3 in DNA: TGTGCCAGCGTGGGCCGAAGCTCCTACGAGCAGTACTTC. This gives the protein CASVGRSSYEQYF.

About this clone: A much more abundant neighbour one base away suggests this may be a read error. The V call is TRBV5-8, the J call TRBJ2-7; TRBD1 matches at 12 bases. The CDR3 is made up of 14 amino acids. Germline V gene data show CDR1 as SGHTS and CDR2 as YDEGEE. The CDR3 protein is CASSSGTGGDEQCF. The DNA of the CDR3 is TGTGCCAGCAGCTCCGGGACAGGGGGCGACGAGCAGTGCTTC.

This clone showed up many times. The chain joins TRBV13 to TRBJ2-7, with TRBD1 matching 7 bases. There are 15 residues in the CDR3. Germline V gene lookup returns CDR1 PRHDT and CDR2 FYEKMQ (reference sequence). The V gene end was trimmed by 6 bases and the J gene end by 0 bases; junction bases not matched to a gene: 8. CDR3 in DNA: TGTGCCAGCAGTCCCGGACAGGCGAGCTCCTACGAGCAGTACTTC. Translating it yields CASSPGQASSYEQYF.

This clone was detected ten times or more. The chain links TRBV7-2 to TRBJ1-1, with 8 nucleotides matching TRBD1. CDR3 length: 17 amino acids. The junction had 13 bases not matched to a gene; V was cut back by 5 bases and J by 2 bases. The germline V gene encodes CDR1 SGHTA and CDR2 FQGNSA. CDR3 nucleotide sequence: TGTGCCAGCAGCATTCCCCGGGACAGGCGACGAAACACTGAAGCTTTCTTT. It yields the protein CASSIPRDRRRNTEAFF.

Ten or more counts support this clone. The CDR3 DNA reads TGTGCCAGCAGCTGGAGGGGGCGGGAAACAGATACGCAGTATTTT. Its protein is CASSWRGRETDTQYF. This sequence joins TRBV4-2 and TRBJ2-3, with D possibly TRBD1 on 7 matching bases. The V gene lost 5 bases and the J gene lost 3 bases, with 15 bases spanning the gap. This CDR3 spans 15 amino acids. Germline CDR1 is LGHNA and CDR2 is YNFKEQ.

The table lists this clone with many counts. The chain employs TRBV19 and TRBJ2-2; no definite D call. V gave up 6 bases and J gave up 1 base, with 9 bases separating them. The length of the CDR3 is 14 residues. Per the germline V gene, CDR1 is LNHDA and CDR2 is SQIVND (reference sequence). The CDR3 DNA reads TGTGCCAGTAGCGGTAGGAGGAACACCGGGGAGCTGTTTTTT. This gives the protein CASSGRRNTGELFF. The full variable domain, completed using reference TRBV19 and TRBJ2-2, is DGGITQSPKYLFRKEGQNVTLSCEQNLNHDAMYWYRQDPGQGLRLIYYSQIVNDFQKGDIAEGYSVSREKKESFPLTVTSAQKNPTAFYLCASSGRRNTGELFFGEGSRLTVL.

The table lists this clone with many counts. The J gene is TRBJ1-1, the V gene TRBV10-3, with 8 nucleotides matching TRBD1. The trim removed 3 bases at V and 2 bases at J, leaving 8 bases unmatched. This CDR3 spans 16 amino acids. The germline V gene encodes CDR1 ENHRY and CDR2 SYGVKD. The CDR3 protein is CAISDGTGLQNTEAFF. Here the CDR3 DNA reads TGTGCCATCAGTGATGGGACAGGCCTACAAAACACTGAAGCTTTCTTT.

This clone was counted at least ten times. The chain couples TRBV6-5 to TRBJ2-7; D is perhaps TRBD2 (6 bases). CDR3 length equals 12 residues. Trimming cost V 4 bases and J 5 bases, with 9 bases left between them. Per germline, CDR1 MNHEY and CDR2 SVGAGI. The CDR3 here is CASSSRLDEQYF. The CDR3 nucleotides are TGTGCCAGCAGTTCCAGACTAGACGAGCAGTACTTC.